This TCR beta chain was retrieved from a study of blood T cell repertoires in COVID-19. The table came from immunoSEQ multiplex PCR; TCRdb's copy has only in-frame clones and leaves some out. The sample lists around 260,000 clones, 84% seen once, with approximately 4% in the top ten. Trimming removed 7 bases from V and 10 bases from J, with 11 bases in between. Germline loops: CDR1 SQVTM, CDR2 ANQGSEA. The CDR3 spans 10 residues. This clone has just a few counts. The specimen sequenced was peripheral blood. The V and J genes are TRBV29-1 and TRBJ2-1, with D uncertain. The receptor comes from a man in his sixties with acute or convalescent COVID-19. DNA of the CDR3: TGCAGCGCACAGACCACCGAGCAGTTCTTC. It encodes CSAQTTEQFF.